This T cell receptor beta chain was recorded in a study of cytomegalovirus exposure and HLA in healthy donors. Study details: Unique TCRs from HLA-typed donors, roughly 87 million of them, were held in an early data release. Points from the study as a whole: Reported performance of the classifier showed diagnosis of cytomegalovirus status with high specificity and sensitivity. Among the sequence variants, a highly shared cluster was likely an artifact of sequencing. Excluded were some V segments that proved indistinguishable, including TRBV6-2 and TRBV6-3.

To note about this clone: Its antigen is undetermined.

PCR employed 60 Vbeta and 13 Jbeta primers. TCRdb keeps only in-frame clones here, not all; method: immunoSEQ multiplex PCR. The sample has about 140,000 clones; approximately 80% are singletons. V was clipped by 5 bases and J by 5 bases; unmatched bases: 10. The CDR3 has 15 residues. Per germline, CDR1 SGHVS and CDR2 FQNEAQ. The receptor was isolated from a woman between 40 and 50 years old in good health and CMV-seronegative. The chain joins TRBV7-8 to TRBJ2-5; the match to TRBD1 covers 8 bases. Sample: PBMCs. In nucleotides, the CDR3 is TGTGCCAGCAGCCGCGGACAGGGCTTTCGGGAGACCCAGTACTTC. Its translation: CASSRGQGFRETQYF.